This T cell receptor (beta chain) was obtained from a study of blood T cell repertoires in COVID-19. Study in general: From T cells, B-cell-depleted T cells, or PBMCs came the material, which was cDNA or gDNA.

TCRdb's copy holds only in-frame clones and misses some; the assay was immunoSEQ multiplex PCR. This table has about 170,000 clones, around four fifths appearing once. Losses at the gene ends were 4 bases for V and 3 bases for J; bases not matched to a gene: 17. CDR1 and CDR2 (germline): SGHTA, FQGNSA. The CDR3 spans 18 residues. V is TRBV7-2 and J is TRBJ2-7; 8 bases fit TRBD1. The TCR sequence derives from a woman aged 80 or older with acute or convalescent COVID-19. The source material was peripheral blood. CDR3 sequence reads: CASSSRPSGTGVIYEQYF. The CDR3, as DNA: TGTGCCAGCAGCTCACGGCCCTCCGGGACAGGAGTGATCTACGAGCAGTACTTC.